The entry below describes one T cell receptor beta chain. The treatment: 15 to 20 received Ad26.COV2.S at low or high dose, single or two shots; about five received placebo; per-sample allocation not given. The study sampled participants on day 63 after the first vaccine or placebo injection. This entry comes from a study of Ad26.COV2.S vaccination and SARS-CoV-2 variants. Across the study: Once, or twice with 56 days between doses, Ad26.COV2.S was given intramuscularly.

This table comes from immunoSEQ multiplex PCR, and its TCRdb copy is limited to in-frame clones, with some not included. The repertoire holds around 300,000 clones, with about nine tenths as singletons. Germline V gene data show CDR1 as LNHDA and CDR2 as SQIVND (reference sequence). The CDR3 is 14 residues long. V shed 3 bases and J 2 bases; nucleotides not matched to a gene: 1. Specimen: peripheral blood, collected in a trial of Ad26.COV2.S vaccine versus placebo. The receptor comes from a person between 18 and 60 years old who received the Ad26.COV2.S COVID-19 vaccine or a placebo. The gene calls are TRBV19 and TRBJ2-7, with TRBD2 identical over 10 bases. The CDR3 protein is CASSISGRAYEQYF. The CDR3 nucleotides are TGTGCCAGTAGTATCAGCGGGAGGGCCTACGAGCAGTACTTC. Full variable domain (outside the CDR3, taken from reference TRBV19 and TRBJ2-7): DGGITQSPKYLFRKEGQNVTLSCEQNLNHDAMYWYRQDPGQGLRLIYYSQIVNDFQKGDIAEGYSVSREKKESFPLTVTSAQKNPTAFYLCASSISGRAYEQYFGPGTRLTVT.